The source of this T cell receptor beta chain is a study of blood T cell repertoires in COVID-19. There are a few counts of this clone. The V gene lost 0 bases and the J gene lost 8 bases, with 5 bases spanning the gap. CDR1 and CDR2 (germline): SGDLS, YYNGEE. The CDR3 has 11 amino acids. In the original processing: Nucleated cell number was recorded as an estimate derived from reference gene primer amplification. The method was immunoSEQ multiplex PCR; TCRdb's version includes in-frame clones alone and lacks a portion of them. The DNA was the basis for D and trimming; V, J and clone size are from that table. The sample shows about 310,000 clones, around 90% of them seen only once.

The receptor was isolated from a woman aged 40 to 49 with COVID-19, enrolled during active disease. The chain carries TRBV9 and TRBJ1-2; D gene uncertain. Material for sequencing was peripheral blood. This CDR3 reads CASSVAGGYTF. The DNA for the CDR3 is TGTGCCAGCAGCGTAGCAGGAGGCTACACCTTC.